Listed below are T cell receptor beta chains from one sample, sequenced in a study of blood T cell repertoires in COVID-19. The table came from immunoSEQ multiplex PCR; TCRdb's copy has only in-frame clones and leaves some out. The sample lists about 100,000 clones; around 90% were seen once. The sequenced sample was peripheral blood. All receptors derive from a human donor in a cohort sampled during active COVID-19. Both conserved end residues are part of each CDR3. The D gene is left open where the match is weak. Not all rows give a size; the values are once, few, many and, for expanded clones, a class.

size	D	V	J	DNA	CDR3
.	TRBD1	TRBV7-9	TRBJ2-7	TGTGCCAGCAGCTTTCTACTCCGGGACAGGGCCCACGAGCAGTACTTC	CASSFLLRDRAHEQYF
.	TRBD2	TRBV15	TRBJ2-1	TGTGCCACCAGGAATCCGGGACTAGCCGACAATGAGCAGTTCTTC	CATRNPGLADNEQFF
.	TRBD1	TRBV11-2	TRBJ2-7	TGTGCCAGCAGCTTAGGCCTAGCCGACAGGGGAACCTACGAGCAGTACTTC	CASSLGLADRGTYEQYF
.	TRBD1	TRBV15	TRBJ2-1	TGTGCCACCAGCAGAGGGATTGGACTTGGGACAGCCGGGAATGAGCAGTTCTTC	CATSRGIGLGTAGNEQFF
.	.	TRBV7-8	TRBJ2-3	TGTGCCAGCAGCTTAGATGGTCATTCGGCAGGGCCTGGCACAGATACGCAGTATTTT	CASSLDGHSAGPGTDTQYF
.	TRBD1	TRBV9	TRBJ2-3	TGTGCCAGCAGCATTGGGACAGGGGTCACAGATACGCAGTATTTT	CASSIGTGVTDTQYF
.	TRBD2	TRBV3-1/TRBV3-2	TRBJ2-3	TGTGCCAGCAGCCAAAGGACTAGCGGGTCAGATACGCAGTATTTT	CASSQRTSGSDTQYF
.	TRBD2	TRBV5-1	TRBJ2-5	TGCGCCAGCACTGGGACTAGCGGGAATGTAAGAGAGACCCAGTACTTC	CASTGTSGNVRETQYF
.	.	TRBV6-1	TRBJ1-5	TGTGCCAGCAGTGACGGATGGGGAGGTCAGCCCCAGCATTTT	CASSDGWGGQPQHF
.	TRBD2	TRBV7-9	TRBJ2-5	TGTGCCAGCAGCGACCTCGGGACTAGCGGTACCTGGGTAGGAGAGACCCAGTACTTC	CASSDLGTSGTWVGETQYF
.	.	TRBV19	TRBJ2-1	TGTGCCAGTAGTATTTTGGGGGGTGAGCAGTTCTTC	CASSILGGEQFF
.	.	TRBV18	TRBJ2-5	TGTGCCAGCTCACCCCCCCAGTCGGGCCAAGAGACCCAGTACTTC	CASSPPQSGQETQYF
.	TRBD2	TRBV28	TRBJ2-2	TGTGCCAGCAGTTTAATCTACCTGAGACTAGCGGGAGTTTTCGGGGAGCTGTTTTTT	CASSLIYLRLAGVFGELFF
.	.	TRBV6-6	TRBJ2-7	TGTGCCGTGGGAAGGGGATTGGGGGGCTACGAGCAGTACTTC	CAVGRGLGGYEQYF
.	.	TRBV6-6	TRBJ1-5	TGTGCCAGCAGGGGGGGAGGTAGCAATCAGCCCCAGCATTTT	CASRGGGSNQPQHF
.	.	TRBV29-1	TRBJ2-7	TGCAGCGTTGAAAACTGGTCCGAGCAGTACTTC	CSVENWSEQYF
.	.	TRBV28	TRBJ2-5	TGTGCCAGCAGTCCACCTCTGGTGGGGGGGACCCAGTACTTC	CASSPPLVGGTQYF
.	TRBD1	TRBV28	TRBJ2-7	TGTGCCAGCAGTTTTCTCGGGACAGGTTCCTACGAGCAGTACTTC	CASSFLGTGSYEQYF
few	TRBD1	TRBV6-5	TRBJ1-2	TGTGCCAGCAGTTACTCGAGGACAGGGGGCAACTATGGCTACACCTTC	CASSYSRTGGNYGYTF
.	.	TRBV4-1	TRBJ1-5	TGCGCCAGCAGCCGGATCACAGTAAATCAGCCCCAGCATTTT	CASSRITVNQPQHF
.	.	TRBV5-6	TRBJ1-1	TGTGCCAGCAACAGGAACATGAACACTGAAGCTTTCTTT	CASNRNMNTEAFF
once	TRBD1	TRBV10-3	TRBJ1-2	TGTGCCATCAGTGAGTCGCCGGGACAGGGTTTCGTAATCTATGGCTACACCTTC	CAISESPGQGFVIYGYTF
.	TRBD2	TRBV30	TRBJ2-3	TGTGCCTGTCCTAGCGGGAGTGGGGCAATTCTCTATACGCAGTATTTT	CACPSGSGAILYTQYF
.	TRBD2	TRBV6-4	TRBJ2-3	TGTGCCAGCAGTGACTCCCCAGCGGGAGGCTCCACAGATACGCAGTATTTT	CASSDSPAGGSTDTQYF
.	TRBD2	TRBV23-1	TRBJ2-5	TGCGCCAGCAGTCAAAATCAGCGGGAGACTGGCCCCCAAGAGACCCAGTACTTC	CASSQNQRETGPQETQYF
medium-sized	.	TRBV4-1	TRBJ2-6	TGCGCCAGCAGCCAAGATTCGAGCTCTGGGGCCAACGTCCTGACTTTC	CASSQDSSSGANVLTF
.	TRBD1	TRBV19	TRBJ1-2	TGTGCCAGTAGTCTAGGGACAGGAGTAGCTAACTATGGCTACACCTTC	CASSLGTGVANYGYTF
few	TRBD1	TRBV19	TRBJ2-5	TGTGCCAGTAGCCTGGGACAGGGTCGGGAGACCCAGTACTTC	CASSLGQGRETQYF
.	TRBD2	TRBV6-4	TRBJ2-3	TGTGCCAGCAGTGACTCCGGCGGGGGGACAGATACGCAGTATTTT	CASSDSGGGTDTQYF
.	TRBD1	TRBV5-8	TRBJ1-6	TGTGCCAGCAGACGTGCCCAAAGCCCGGAGGACAGGGGTGGCTCACCCCTCCACTTT	CASRRAQSPEDRGGSPLHF
.	TRBD1	TRBV5-1	TRBJ1-4	TGCGCCAGCAGCTCTCAGGGGGCAGGTGAAAAACTGTTTTTT	CASSSQGAGEKLFF
.	.	TRBV4-2	TRBJ1-6	TGTGCCAGCAGCCAAGATTCTGATTCACCCCTCCACTTT	CASSQDSDSPLHF
.	.	TRBV30	TRBJ2-2	TGTGCCTGGAGCCTTACCGGGGAGCTGTTTTTT	CAWSLTGELFF
.	.	TRBV3-1/TRBV3-2	TRBJ2-7	TGTGCCAGCAGCCATTTTTCCCAAAAAAGATCGGGAGTGATTAACGAGCAGTACTTC	CASSHFSQKRSGVINEQYF
once	TRBD1	TRBV19	TRBJ1-4	TGTGCCAGTAGTAAACGGACAGGTAGAACTAATGAAAAACTGTTTTTT	CASSKRTGRTNEKLFF
.	.	TRBV6-4	TRBJ1-4	TGTGCCAGCAGTCGCCAGGGAGGGACTAATGAAAAACTGTTTTTT	CASSRQGGTNEKLFF
.	TRBD1	TRBV30	TRBJ2-7	TGTGCCTGGAGTCTTACAGGGGCCTACGAGCAGTACTTC	CAWSLTGAYEQYF
.	.	TRBV28	TRBJ2-5	TGTGCCAGCAGCTCAACCCCCGGGGGAGGCGGAGAGACCCAGTACTTC	CASSSTPGGGGETQYF
.	TRBD2	TRBV15	TRBJ2-2	TGTGCCACCAGCAGAGTGCTAGCGGGAGGTACCGGGGAGCTGTTTTTT	CATSRVLAGGTGELFF
.	TRBD1	TRBV10-1	TRBJ2-6	TGCGCCAGCAGTGGCCGGACAGGGCTGGCTGGGGCCAACGTCCTGACTTTC	CASSGRTGLAGANVLTF
once	.	TRBV3-1/TRBV3-2	TRBJ1-5	TGTGCCAGCAGCCAGGGGAGGGCAAATCAGCCCCAGCATTTT	CASSQGRANQPQHF
.	.	TRBV2	TRBJ2-1	TGTGCCAGCAGCGGCGGCGGAGCATGGGTCCACAATGAGCAGTTCTTC	CASSGGGAWVHNEQFF
.	.	TRBV30	TRBJ1-3	TGTGCCTGGAGTGTACAGCGGTTAGCTGGAAACACCATATATTTT	CAWSVQRLAGNTIYF
.	.	TRBV10-3	TRBJ1-1	TGTGCCATCAATGAGGCGCGGAACACTGAAGCTTTCTTT	CAINEARNTEAFF
.	.	TRBV27	TRBJ2-7	TGTGCCAGCAGTCCGACTTCGACTGGCACCTACGAGCAGTACTTC	CASSPTSTGTYEQYF
.	TRBD2	TRBV7-6	TRBJ2-3	TGTGCCAGCAGCAAACTAGCGGCGATCACAGATACGCAGTATTTT	CASSKLAAITDTQYF
.	TRBD2	TRBV5-1	TRBJ2-2	TGCGCCAGCAGCTTGGAGATTGGGGCGGGAGGCCGGGAGCTGTTTTTT	CASSLEIGAGGRELFF
.	.	TRBV14	TRBJ2-5	TGTGCCAGCAGCCAAGATACGGCTAGCATGATCGAGACCCAGTACTTC	CASSQDTASMIETQYF
.	.	TRBV28	TRBJ1-5	TGTGCCAGCAGGGGTGCACAGACTAGCAATCAGCCCCAGCATTTT	CASRGAQTSNQPQHF
.	TRBD2	TRBV7-3	TRBJ2-3	TGTGCCAGCAGCGGAAGCGGGAGGGCCAAAGGAGATACGCAGTATTTT	CASSGSGRAKGDTQYF